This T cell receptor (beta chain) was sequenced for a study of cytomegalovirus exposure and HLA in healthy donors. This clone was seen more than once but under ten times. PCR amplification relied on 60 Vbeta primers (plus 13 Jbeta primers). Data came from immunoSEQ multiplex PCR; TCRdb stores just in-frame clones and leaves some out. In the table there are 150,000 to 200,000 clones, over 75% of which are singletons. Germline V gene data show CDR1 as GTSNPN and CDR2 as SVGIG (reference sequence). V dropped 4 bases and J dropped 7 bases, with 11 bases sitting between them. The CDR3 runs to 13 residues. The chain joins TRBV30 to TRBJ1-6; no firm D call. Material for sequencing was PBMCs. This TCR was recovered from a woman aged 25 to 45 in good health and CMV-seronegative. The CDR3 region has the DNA TGTGCCTGGACCACCCTAGGAAATTCACCCCTCCACTTT. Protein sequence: CAWTTLGNSPLHF. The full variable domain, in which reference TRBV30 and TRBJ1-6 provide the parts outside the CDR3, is SQTIHQWPATLVQPVGSPLSLECTVEGTSNPNLYWYRQAAGRGLQLLFYSVGIGQISSEVPQNLSASRPQDRQFILSSKKLLLSDSGFYLCAWTTLGNSPLHFGNGTRLTVT.